Below are 21 T cell receptor beta chains sequenced from a single sample in a study of control samples from healthy donors and cancer patients (dated by TCRdb to the early 2020s). Libraries were built with the immunoSEQ multiplex PCR assay. Here the immuneACCESS table is served through TCRdb, limited to in-frame sequences with V and J called. Missing clones are a known gap in these copies; in checked studies unresolved V genes cover under half, and the rest lacks a known reason. A total of some 120,000 clones appear in this sample, around 90% of them only once. More than 6.5% of the sample is in the top ten clones. Specimen: blood. The receptors were gathered from a young man in good health.

The chain joins TRBV19 to TRBJ2-7, with TRBD1 identical over 7 bases. The CDR3 loop spans 15 amino acids. Germline trimming cut 4 bases from V and 3 bases from J; bases unmatched to any gene: 9. CDR1 and CDR2 from the germline V gene are LNHDA and SQIVND (reference sequence). The CDR3 loop is CASSSPGTENYEQYF. The CDR3 DNA sequence: TGTGCCAGTAGTAGCCCCGGGACAGAAAACTACGAGCAGTACTTC.

This chain connects TRBV10-3 to TRBJ1-1; D is unclear. CDR3 size: 13 residues. V shed 3 bases and J shed 4 bases, with 9 bases lying between them. The germline V gene has CDR1 ENHRY and CDR2 SYGVKD. Here the CDR3 DNA reads TGTGCCATCAGTGACACTGGGGTCACTGAAGCTTTCTTT. As protein: CAISDTGVTEAFF.

A single count supports this clone. The chain has TRBV18 and TRBJ1-4; no definite D call. Germline V gives CDR1 KGHSH, CDR2 LQKENI. This CDR3 is built from 15 residues. Trimming stripped 3 bases from V and 6 bases from J, with 14 bases between. CDR3 DNA: TGTGCCAGCTCACCCAGTCTCGAGGCGGATGAAAAACTGTTTTTT. Protein sequence: CASSPSLEADEKLFF.

The chain combines TRBV3-1 (or the pseudogene TRBV3-2) with TRBJ2-3; 8 bases fit TRBD2. J was trimmed by 7 bases and V by 1 base; bases with no gene match: 13. Germline CDR1 LGHDT, CDR2 YNNKEL (reference sequence). This CDR3 is built from 17 residues. The CDR3 loop reads CASSQVARGGRPHTQYF. For the CDR3, the DNA is TGTGCCAGCAGCCAAGTCGCACGGGGGGGCCGTCCCCATACGCAGTATTTT.

The chain has TRBV6-1 and TRBJ1-1, with unresolved D. Germline-derived CDR1 and CDR2 are MNHNS and SASEGT. V lost 2 bases, J lost 1 base, and 8 bases lay in between. The CDR3 is 14 amino acids. CDR3 protein: CASSEYFANTEAFF. The CDR3 region has the DNA TGTGCCAGCAGTGAATATTTTGCGAACACTGAAGCTTTCTTT.

A note on this clone: The junction and the germline gene differ at one end; a read error may be behind it. DNA of the CDR3: TGTGCCAGCACCTTACTCGCAGGGTTGGACACTGAAGCTTTCTTT. It codes for CASTLLAGLDTEAFF. The chain couples TRBV11-2 to TRBJ1-1; D may be TRBD1 (5 bases). This CDR3 is built from 15 residues. From germline, CDR1 is SGHAT and CDR2 FQNNGV. The full variable domain, completed using reference TRBV11-2 and TRBJ1-1, is EAGVAQSPRYKIIEKRQSVAFWCNPISGHATLYWYQQILGQGPKLLIQFQNNGVVDDSQLPKDRFSAERLKGVDSTLKIQPAKLEDSAVYLCASTLLAGLDTEAFFGQGTRLTVV.

The chain couples TRBV4-1 to TRBJ1-1; D gene uncertain. V was cut by 1 base and J by 4 bases, with 16 bases left in between. The germline V gene encodes CDR1 MGHRA and CDR2 YSYEKL. This CDR3 comprises 16 residues. The CDR3 DNA reads as TGCGCCAGCAGCCAAGTCCCGGCAGGCTCGGGCACTGAAGCTTTCTTT. Amino acids: CASSQVPAGSGTEAFF.

V is TRBV6-1 and J is TRBJ1-5, with D perhaps TRBD1 (6 bases). The V and J ends lost 4 bases and 5 bases respectively, with 18 bases between them. The CDR3 is made up of 16 amino acids. Germline V gene sequence: CDR1 MNHNS, CDR2 SASEGT. CDR3 residues: CASSGSYRVEDQPQHF. The CDR3 DNA reads TGTGCCAGCAGTGGATCCTACAGGGTCGAGGATCAGCCCCAGCATTTT.

This clone was counted between two and nine times. This chain links TRBV6-4 with TRBJ2-1; D tentatively fits TRBD1 or TRBD2 (5 bases each). Trimming cost V 2 bases and J 7 bases, with 9 bases left between them. Germline V CDR1 and CDR2: MRHNA, SNTAGT. CDR3 length: 13 amino acids. The CDR3 sequence: CASSDGTANEQFF. The CDR3 region has the DNA TGTGCCAGCAGTGACGGGACGGCTAATGAGCAGTTCTTC.

This clone was observed many times. V and J are TRBV30 and TRBJ1-6, with a possible D match to TRBD1 (5 bases). Trimming took off 0 bases at V and 0 bases at J, with 6 bases between the two ends. Germline CDR1 is GTSNPN and CDR2 is SVGIG (reference sequence). The CDR3 runs to 15 residues. The chain's CDR3 is CAWSVRGSYNSPLHF. The CDR3 coding sequence is TGTGCCTGGAGTGTAAGGGGCTCCTATAATTCACCCCTCCACTTT.

V is TRBV4-1 and J is TRBJ2-7; a possible D gene is TRBD2 (7 bases). Germline V gene data show CDR1 as MGHRA and CDR2 as YSYEKL. The CDR3 is made up of 16 amino acids. Trimming cost V 0 bases and J 2 bases, with 14 bases left between them. CDR3 DNA: TGCGCCAGCAGCCAAGATTTAGGGGGGGTAACCTACGAGCAGTACTTC. It is translated as CASSQDLGGVTYEQYF.

The V gene is TRBV6-2 or TRBV6-3, the J gene TRBJ1-2, with D maybe TRBD1 (5 bases). The germline V and J ends were trimmed by 2 bases and 2 bases, with 6 bases remaining between them. This CDR3 spans 13 amino acids. Germline CDR1 and CDR2: MNHEY and SVGEGT. The CDR3 loop reads CASSYQGNYGYTF. The DNA for the CDR3 is TGTGCCAGCAGTTACCAGGGAAACTATGGCTACACCTTC.

The J gene is TRBJ2-2, the V gene TRBV10-1; D is uncertain. The CDR3 runs to 13 residues. Trimming cost V 4 bases and J 7 bases, with 10 bases left between them. The germline V gene encodes CDR1 WNHNN and CDR2 SYGVQD (reference sequence). CDR3 protein: CASSGQQLGELFF. DNA for the CDR3: TGCGCCAGCAGTGGCCAGCAGCTCGGGGAGCTGTTTTTT.

This clone showed up just once. The junction departs from the called germline gene at one end, perhaps through a read error. The rearrangement joins TRBV28 to TRBJ1-5; 8 nucleotides agree with TRBD1. There are 15 residues in the CDR3. CDR1 is MDHEN, CDR2 SYDVKM, per germline. CDR3 nucleotides: TGTGCCAGCAGCGGACAGGGAAGGGGAAATCAGTCCCAGCATTTT. Protein: CASSGQGRGNQSQHF.

The CDR3, as DNA: TGTGCCAGCAGTGACAGTTCTGGAAACACCATATATTTT. Amino acids: CASSDSSGNTIYF. The rearrangement uses TRBV12-3 or TRBV12-4 and TRBJ1-3; maybe TRBD1 (5 bases). The V end was cut by 5 bases, the J end by 1 base, with 6 bases between. The CDR3 spans 13 residues.

About this clone: One end of the junction varies from germline; a read error may be responsible. The gene calls are TRBV27 and TRBJ2-4; D not resolved. Germline V lookup: CDR1 MNHEY, CDR2 SMNVEV (reference sequence). This CDR3 spans 16 amino acids. The CDR3 DNA follows: TGTGCCAGCAGCTTATCGGTACCACTAGCCAAAAACATTCAGTACTTC. Its translation is CASSLSVPLAKNIQYF.

The chain employs TRBV4-2 and TRBJ1-5; perhaps TRBD1 as D (6 bases). From germline, CDR1 is LGHNA and CDR2 YNFKEQ. The CDR3 consists of 15 residues. The V end was cut by 2 bases, the J end by 0 bases, with 8 bases between. The CDR3, as DNA: TGTGCCAGCAGCCAATTCAGGGGTAGCAATCAGCCCCAGCATTTT. Protein product: CASSQFRGSNQPQHF.

This chain connects TRBV19 to TRBJ1-3; D is possibly TRBD1 (6 bases). The germline gives CDR1 LNHDA, CDR2 SQIVND (reference sequence). The length of the CDR3 is 16 residues. V was trimmed by 1 base and J by 0 bases, leaving 10 bases between them. In nucleotides, the CDR3 is TGTGCCAGTAGTATAGCGGACAGCTACTCTGGAAACACCATATATTTT. It is translated as CASSIADSYSGNTIYF.

CDR3 region: CASSPQGHTIYF. CDR3 DNA sequence: TGTGCCAGCTCACCACAGGGGCACACCATATATTTT. This chain connects TRBV18 to TRBJ1-3; tentatively, D is TRBD1 (5 bases). Trimming left V 1 base short and J 8 bases short, with 6 bases between. Germline assignment: CDR1 KGHSH and CDR2 LQKENI. This CDR3 region has 12 residues.

The chain links TRBV6-4 to TRBJ2-3, with 7 bases identical to TRBD1. The CDR3 loop spans 15 amino acids. CDR1 and CDR2 from the germline V gene are MRHNA and SNTAGT. The V segment lost 6 bases and the J segment 0 bases; nucleotides outside the gene matches: 6. The CDR3 DNA follows: TGTGCCAGCAGCCGACAGGGCGTTAGCACAGATACGCAGTATTTT. It yields the protein CASSRQGVSTDTQYF.

The chain combines TRBV5-6 with TRBJ1-2; the D is unclear. Germline loops: CDR1 SGHDT, CDR2 YYEEEE. The CDR3 has 14 residues. With 4 bases removed from V and 4 bases from J, the gap between germline ends came to 14 bases. For the CDR3, the DNA is TGTGCCAGCAGCCCCCCTACAGTATTCTATGGCTACACCTTC. This gives the protein CASSPPTVFYGYTF.